The T cell receptor beta chain under discussion was sequenced for a study of T cell responses to AZD1222 COVID-19 vaccine. Points from the study as a whole: Spike-specific TCR breadth and depth were elevated following two AZD1222 doses. Repertoires in all cases were sampled only once the peak T cell response had passed. Variant regions that are unmutated are reportedly the target of nearly half of spike-specific TCRs. The donors showed a predominance of white British ancestry and of females, with possible underestimation of clonal diversity.

On this clone itself: Its target is not known.

Germline V lookup: CDR1 SEHNR, CDR2 FQNEAQ (reference sequence). The germline V and J ends were trimmed by 3 bases and 5 bases, with 16 bases remaining between them. The CDR3 contains 15 residues. Libraries were prepared by immunoSEQ multiplex PCR; TCRdb keeps only in-frame clonotypes and omits some of them. The profile shows about 73,000 clones, around 88% of them singletons. The V gene is TRBV7-9, the J gene TRBJ1-1, with TRBD1 as a possible D gene (5 bases). This clonotype was obtained from an adult in good health. The source was peripheral blood, collected on day 0 of AZD1222 vaccination. This chain's CDR3 is CASSFSQGYETEAFF. CDR3 sequence (DNA): TGTGCCAGCAGCTTTTCCCAGGGTTATGAGACTGAAGCTTTCTTT.